The 10 T cell receptor beta chains reported below all come from one sample, sequenced in a study of cytomegalovirus exposure and HLA in healthy donors. Repertoires were generated with immunoSEQ multiplex PCR, while TCRdb's copy carries only in-frame clones and drops some. This table has about 150,000 clones, approximately 86% appearing once. The sample comprised PBMCs. All receptors derive from a man between 18 and 35 years old in good health and CMV-seropositive.

The gene calls are TRBV4-1 and TRBJ2-1; TRBD2 might be the D (5 bases). Trimming took off 0 bases at V and 7 bases at J, with 22 bases between the two ends. The CDR3 runs to 18 residues. The germline V gene has CDR1 MGHRA and CDR2 YSYEKL. CDR3 DNA sequence: TGCGCCAGCAGCCAAGATCTCGAAGGGCGGGCCGGACGGAATGAGCAGTTCTTC. As protein: CASSQDLEGRAGRNEQFF.

The chain carries TRBV21-1 and TRBJ1-1; no DNA check was done on the table's D call, TRBD1. TRBV21-1 is a pseudogene locus. The CDR3 runs to 13 residues. CDR3 bases: TGTGCCAGCATTAAAGGGGTCCTCACTGAAGCTTTCTTT. This translates into CASIKGVLTEAFF.

This clone turned up a few times. DNA of the CDR3: TGCGCCAGCAGCACCGAGCGGGGGGGCCTCTACGAGCAGTACTTC. Residues: CASSTERGGLYEQYF. J is TRBJ2-7 and V is TRBV4-3, with 10 positions matching TRBD2. Germline CDR1 reads LGHNA; CDR2 reads YSLEER. V was clipped by 5 bases and J by 3 bases; unmatched bases: 7. The CDR3 has 15 amino acids.

This chain joins TRBV29-1 and TRBJ1-1, with 12 nucleotides matching TRBD1. This CDR3 has 13 residues. The V gene's germline CDR1 is SQVTM and CDR2 ANQGSEA. Trimming cost V 0 bases and J 8 bases; bases outside gene matches: 1. The CDR3 sequence: CSVEDGTGGEAFF. CDR3 DNA sequence: TGCAGCGTTGAAGACGGGACAGGGGGCGAAGCTTTCTTT.

The chain has TRBV6-5 and TRBJ1-2; D perhaps matches TRBD1 (5 bases). Germline V gene lookup returns CDR1 MNHEY and CDR2 SVGAGI. The CDR3 has 14 amino acids. With 3 bases removed from V and 1 base from J, the gap between germline ends came to 9 bases. The CDR3 coding sequence is TGTGCCAGCAGTTATGGGGGACTTAACTATGGCTACACCTTC. Its translation is CASSYGGLNYGYTF.

The chain carries TRBV27 and TRBJ2-7, with 7 bases aligning to TRBD1. The CDR3 sequence is 12 residues long. Germline V gives CDR1 MNHEY, CDR2 SMNVEV (reference sequence). V shed 6 bases, J shed 6 bases, and the junction held 5 bases outside the gene matches. As DNA, the CDR3 is TGTGCCAGCAGGAAGACAGGGTTCGAGCAGTACTTC. Translated: CASRKTGFEQYF.

CDR3 amino acids: CASSPQSGQGDGYTF. CDR3 coding DNA: TGTGCCAGCAGCCCCCAGTCCGGACAGGGCGATGGCTACACCTTC. This chain connects TRBV9 to TRBJ1-2, with 8 bases matching TRBD1. The germline gives CDR1 SGDLS, CDR2 YYNGEE. The CDR3 extends over 15 amino acids. The J segment lost 6 bases and the V segment lost 4 bases, leaving 11 bases of the junction unmatched.

This chain joins TRBV10-3 and TRBJ2-3; the D gene is possibly TRBD2 (5 bases). In germline, CDR1 is ENHRY, CDR2 SYGVKD. V was clipped by 5 bases and J by 1 base, with 7 bases between them. The CDR3 extends over 13 amino acids. The CDR3 DNA reads as TGTGCCATCAGTCCCGGGGGCACAGATACGCAGTATTTT. Translated: CAISPGGTDTQYF.

The chain recombines TRBV7-3 with TRBJ2-1; a possible D gene is TRBD2 (6 bases). The CDR3 is 16 residues long. CDR1 is SGHTA, CDR2 FQGTGA, per germline. V was shortened by 3 bases and J by 0 bases, with 12 bases between the two germline ends. CDR3 DNA sequence: TGTGCCAGCAGCTTCGTAGTGACTAGCTCCTACAATGAGCAGTTCTTC. It yields the protein CASSFVVTSSYNEQFF. The entire variable domain, with the rest obtained from reference TRBV7-3 and TRBJ2-1, is as follows: GAGVSQTPSNKVTEKGKYVELRCDPISGHTALYWYRQSLGQGPEFLIYFQGTGAADDSGLPNDRFFAVRPEGSVSTLKIQRTERGDSAVYLCASSFVVTSSYNEQFFGPGTRLTVL.

This chain joins TRBV25-1 and TRBJ1-1, with D possibly matching TRBD1 (5 bases). CDR3 length equals 14 residues. The germline CDR1 and CDR2 sequences are MGHDK and SYGVNS. The germline V and J ends were trimmed by 1 base and 5 bases, with 11 bases remaining between them. The CDR3 DNA reads TGTGCCAGCAGTGAATCTCGGGGGAGGACTGAAGCTTTCTTT. Encoded protein: CASSESRGRTEAFF.